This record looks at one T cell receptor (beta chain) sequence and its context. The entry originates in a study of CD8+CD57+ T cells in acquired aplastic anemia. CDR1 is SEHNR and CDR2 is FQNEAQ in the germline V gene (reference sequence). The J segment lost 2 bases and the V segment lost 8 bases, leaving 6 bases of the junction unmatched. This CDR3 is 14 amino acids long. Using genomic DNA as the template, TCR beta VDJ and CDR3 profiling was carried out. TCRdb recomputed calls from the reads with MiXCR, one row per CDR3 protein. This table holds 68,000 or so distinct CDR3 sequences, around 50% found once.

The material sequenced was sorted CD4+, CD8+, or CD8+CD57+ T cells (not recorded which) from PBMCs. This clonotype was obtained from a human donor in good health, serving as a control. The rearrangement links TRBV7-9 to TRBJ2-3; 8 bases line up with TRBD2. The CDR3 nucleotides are TGTGCCAGCGCGATAGCGGGGTACACAGATACGCAGTATTTT. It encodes CASAIAGYTDTQYF.